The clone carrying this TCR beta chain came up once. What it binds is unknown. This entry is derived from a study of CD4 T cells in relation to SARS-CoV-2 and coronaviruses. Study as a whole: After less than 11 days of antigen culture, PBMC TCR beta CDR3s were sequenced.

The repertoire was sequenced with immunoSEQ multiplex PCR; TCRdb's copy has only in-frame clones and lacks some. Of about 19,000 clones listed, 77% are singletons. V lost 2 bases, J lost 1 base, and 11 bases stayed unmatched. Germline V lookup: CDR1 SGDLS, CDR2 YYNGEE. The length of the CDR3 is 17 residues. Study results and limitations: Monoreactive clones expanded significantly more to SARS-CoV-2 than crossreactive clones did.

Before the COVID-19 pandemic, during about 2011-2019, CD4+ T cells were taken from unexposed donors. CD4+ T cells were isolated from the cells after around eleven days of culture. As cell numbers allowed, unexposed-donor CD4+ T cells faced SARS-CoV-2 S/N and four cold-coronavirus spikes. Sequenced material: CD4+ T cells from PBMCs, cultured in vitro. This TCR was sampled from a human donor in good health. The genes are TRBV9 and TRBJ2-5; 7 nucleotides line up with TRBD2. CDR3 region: CASSVGGSGAVQETQYF. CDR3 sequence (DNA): TGTGCCAGCAGCGTCGGGGGGAGCGGGGCGGTCCAAGAGACCCAGTACTTC.